Listed below are T cell receptor beta chains from one sample, sequenced in a study of cytomegalovirus exposure and HLA in healthy donors. The data were produced by immunoSEQ multiplex PCR, yet TCRdb's version contains in-frame clones alone and is incomplete. The sample records 200,000 to 250,000 clones, approximately 84% being singletons. The specimen was PBMCs. The receptors derive from a woman in her forties in good health and CMV-seronegative. Each CDR3 is given with its conserved first and last residue. Clone size is given for some rows only: seen once, a few or many times, or a class if the clone is expanded.

abundance: NA; v_gene: TRBV7-9; j_gene: TRBJ2-7; CDR3aa: CSSSLVGGTGVFNEQYF
abundance: NA; v_gene: TRBV7-3; j_gene: TRBJ2-2; CDR3aa: CASSLPSGVGELFF
abundance: NA; v_gene: TRBV5-8; j_gene: TRBJ1-2; CDR3aa: CASSIDRDYGYTF
abundance: once; v_gene: TRBV25-1; j_gene: TRBJ1-6; CDR3aa: CASSEVGRPSYNSPLHF
abundance: NA; v_gene: TRBV18; j_gene: TRBJ2-7; CDR3aa: CASSPPGGGSYEQYF
abundance: NA; v_gene: TRBV7-9; j_gene: TRBJ1-1; CDR3aa: CASSLVLAGNTEAFF
abundance: NA; v_gene: TRBV5-4; j_gene: TRBJ1-1; CDR3aa: CASSSGGGTEAFF
abundance: NA; v_gene: TRBV30; j_gene: TRBJ1-5; CDR3aa: CAWRRPYRGREGNQPQHF
abundance: few; v_gene: TRBV6-5; j_gene: TRBJ2-5; CDR3aa: CASSYGGSQETQYF
abundance: NA; v_gene: TRBV6-5; j_gene: TRBJ2-3; CDR3aa: CASSYEGVESDTQYF
abundance: once; v_gene: TRBV11-2; j_gene: TRBJ2-1; CDR3aa: CASSPTEMRNNEQFF
abundance: NA; v_gene: TRBV18; j_gene: TRBJ1-2; CDR3aa: CASSPTGPNYGYTF
abundance: NA; v_gene: TRBV9; j_gene: TRBJ1-4; CDR3aa: CASSVAAFQGATNEKLFF
abundance: NA; v_gene: TRBV7-9; j_gene: TRBJ2-1; CDR3aa: CASSSSGGRNEQFF
abundance: NA; v_gene: TRBV7-6; j_gene: TRBJ2-2; CDR3aa: CASSPDRAKTGELFF
abundance: NA; v_gene: TRBV2; j_gene: TRBJ1-3; CDR3aa: CASSDKASGNTIYF
abundance: NA; v_gene: TRBV5-4; j_gene: TRBJ2-4; CDR3aa: CASSQAGGNIQYF
abundance: NA; v_gene: TRBV7-9; j_gene: TRBJ2-2; CDR3aa: CASSFLGQGASGELFF
abundance: NA; v_gene: TRBV27; j_gene: TRBJ1-4; CDR3aa: CASSLFPGQLEKLFF